Each of the 21 T cell receptor beta chains below was sequenced from the same sample in a study of T cells in Graves' hyperthyroidism and ophthalmopathy. RNA transcripts gave rise to amplified TCR beta CDR3 regions. During a first-round RT-PCR of the TCR CDR3, the HTBI primer set was used. Each CDR3 protein gets one entry after TCRdb re-called the multiplex PCR reads with MiXCR. This table holds 600,000 or so distinct CDR3 sequences, about 14% found once. Sequencing input: blood. These receptors came from a woman aged 18-35 years with Graves' ophthalmopathy.

The chain joins TRBV6-6 to TRBJ1-2; 9 positions agree with TRBD1. CDR3 length equals 14 residues. V lost 1 base, J lost 8 bases, and 5 bases stayed unmatched. Germline assignment: CDR1 MNHNY and CDR2 SVGAGI (reference sequence). The CDR3 here is CASSYFGTGIGYTF. As DNA, the CDR3 is TGTGCCAGCAGTTACTTTGGGACAGGGATAGGCTACACCTTC.

This clonotype has at least ten counts. J is TRBJ2-7 and V is TRBV30, with 7 nucleotides matching TRBD1. The CDR3 extends over 13 amino acids. After removal of 5 bases from V and 2 bases from J, the junction contained 6 bases not matched to a gene. Germline CDR1 is GTSNPN and CDR2 is SVGIG (reference sequence). DNA for the CDR3: TGTGCCTGGGAGGACAGGATTGCCTACGAGCAGTACTTC. Protein sequence: CAWEDRIAYEQYF.

A remark on this clonotype: This may stem from a read error, because a much larger clone lies one nucleotide away. V gene TRBV6-5 combines with J gene TRBJ2-7; tentative D call: TRBD1 (5 bases). The V gene's germline CDR1 is MNHEY and CDR2 SVGAGI. This CDR3 is 14 amino acids long. Here the CDR3 DNA reads TGTGCCAGCGGTTACTCCGACAGAGCCTACGAGCAGTACTTC. Translating gives CASGYSDRAYEQYF.

This clonotype has at least ten counts. The chain combines TRBV11-3 with TRBJ2-5; TRBD1 agrees at 7 bases. This CDR3 is built from 13 residues. Germline CDR1 and CDR2: SGHNT and YENEEA. V trimming: 0 bases; J trimming: 6 bases; junction bases outside the gene matches: 1. CDR3 protein: CASSLEQGKTQYF. The DNA for the CDR3 is TGTGCCAGCAGCTTAGAACAGGGGAAGACCCAGTACTTC.

This clonotype was seen ten or more times. The chain carries TRBV11-3 and TRBJ1-1; D possibly corresponds to TRBD1 (6 bases). V was pared by 1 base and J by 4 bases, with 13 bases between. The CDR3 totals 15 residues. CDR1 SGHNT and CDR2 YENEEA come from the germline V gene. CDR3 region: CASSLATGPSTEAFF. As DNA, the CDR3 is TGTGCCAGCAGCTTAGCTACAGGGCCCAGCACTGAAGCTTTCTTT.

This clonotype was counted ten times or more. The chain links TRBV20-1 to TRBJ2-7; D gene uncertain. Germline values: CDR1 DFQATT, CDR2 SNEGSKA (reference sequence). V was cut by 1 base and J by 2 bases, with 6 bases left in between. The CDR3 length is 12 residues. The CDR3 sequence is CSARGWAYEQYF. CDR3 nucleotide sequence: TGCAGTGCTAGAGGTTGGGCCTACGAGCAGTACTTC.

This clonotype came up a few times. The chain couples TRBV7-9 to TRBJ1-4, with D possibly being TRBD1 (5 bases). This CDR3 has 14 amino acids. Germline V gene sequence: CDR1 SEHNR, CDR2 FQNEAQ (reference sequence). Trimming left V 8 bases short and J 12 bases short, with 22 bases between. Here the CDR3 DNA reads TGTGCCAGCTACGTCGGGACTGGCACGGCTGAACTGTTTTTT. It yields the protein CASYVGTGTAELFF.

The chain recombines TRBV7-3 with TRBJ1-6, with D uncertain. V was trimmed by 7 bases and J by 7 bases, leaving 14 bases between them. The CDR3 runs to 14 residues. In germline, CDR1 is SGHTA, CDR2 FQGTGA. CDR3: CASNQGQENSPLHF. The CDR3 DNA reads TGTGCCAGCAACCAAGGGCAGGAGAATTCACCCCTCCACTTT.

This clonotype was detected a few times. The V and J genes are TRBV6-5 and TRBJ2-7; weak D call: TRBD1 (5 bases). Trimming left V 0 bases short and J 8 bases short, with 17 bases between. The CDR3 is made up of 15 amino acids. Germline CDR1 is MNHEY and CDR2 is SVGAGI. The CDR3 is CASSYSKGAVWQQYF. The CDR3, as DNA: TGTGCCAGCAGTTACTCTAAAGGGGCCGTCTGGCAGCAGTACTTC.

The chain links TRBV6-5 to TRBJ1-3; perhaps TRBD1 as D (5 bases). The length of the CDR3 is 15 residues. V dropped 2 bases and J dropped 4 bases, with 12 bases sitting between them. Germline lookup yields CDR1 MNHEY and CDR2 SVGAGI. The CDR3 here is CASSYEAGEGNTIYF. For the CDR3, the DNA is TGTGCCAGCAGTTACGAGGCGGGGGAAGGAAACACCATATATTTT.

This clonotype was counted between two and nine times. V usage is TRBV28 and J usage is TRBJ1-4, with 8 bases that match TRBD1. The ends lost 5 bases at V and 6 bases at J; junction bases unmatched: 8. Germline CDR1 and CDR2: MDHEN and SYDVKM. This CDR3 is 15 amino acids long. The CDR3 DNA follows: TGTGCCAGCAGTCCCGACAGGGGCGTCCATGAAAAACTGTTTTTT. Its translation: CASSPDRGVHEKLFF.

The gene calls are TRBV5-1 and TRBJ2-4; D uncertain. The V gene's germline CDR1 is SGHRS and CDR2 YFSETQ. V lost 3 bases and J lost 5, with 3 bases in between. This CDR3 contains 11 residues. This CDR3 reads CASSSENIQYF. CDR3 coding DNA: TGCGCCAGCAGCTCGGAAAACATTCAGTACTTC. Supplemented by reference TRBV5-1 and TRBJ2-4, the full variable domain reads KAGVTQTPRYLIKTRGQQVTLSCSPISGHRSVSWYQQTPGQGLQFLFEYFSETQRNKGNFPGRFSGRQFSNSRSEMNVSTLELGDSALYLCASSSENIQYFGAGTRLSVL.

This chain connects TRBV14 to TRBJ1-6, with D uncertain. Germline V gives CDR1 SGHDN, CDR2 FVKESK. CDR3 length: 16 residues. The V end was cut by 4 bases, the J end by 9 bases, with 19 bases between. Written as DNA, the CDR3 is TGTGCCAGCAGCCCCGGAACAAGTTTGCCAGGTTCACCCCTCCACTTT. It is translated as CASSPGTSLPGSPLHF.

This clonotype was counted a few times. The gene calls are TRBV9 and TRBJ2-3; D is perhaps TRBD2 (6 bases). The CDR3 spans 16 residues. Germline CDR1 is SGDLS and CDR2 is YYNGEE. The V end lost 2 bases, the J end lost 1 base, and 14 bases lay between the germline ends. The CDR3 bases are TGTGCCAGCAGCGTGGGGTTAGCGGCCCGCACAGATACGCAGTATTTT. This sequence encodes CASSVGLAARTDTQYF.

This clonotype was picked up a small number of times. The chain joins TRBV7-8 to TRBJ1-5; the match to TRBD1 covers 9 bases. This CDR3 contains 20 residues. V lost 5 bases to trimming and J lost 4 bases; unmatched junction nucleotides: 21. Germline CDR1 reads SGHVS; CDR2 reads FQNEAQ. In nucleotides, the CDR3 is TGTGCCAGCAGCGCCCCGCGCTCGATTTTACAGGGGGCTGGGAATCAGCCCCAGCATTTT. This codes for CASSAPRSILQGAGNQPQHF.

This clonotype was counted ten times or more. The junction does not match germline at one end; this may be a read error. The gene calls are TRBV6-1 and TRBJ2-7, with a possible D match to TRBD2 (6 bases). Germline CDR1 reads MNHNS; CDR2 reads SASEGT. This CDR3 has 14 amino acids. Here the CDR3 DNA reads TGTGCCAGCAGCGAAGCTAGCGATGCCTACGAGCAGTACTTC. It yields the protein CASSEASDAYEQYF.

This clonotype was seen repeatedly, ten times or more. This sequence joins TRBV20-1 and TRBJ2-1; 7 bases map to TRBD2. Per the germline V gene, CDR1 is DFQATT and CDR2 is SNEGSKA (reference sequence). The ends lost 3 bases at V and 5 bases at J; junction bases unmatched: 7. The CDR3 contains 14 residues. CDR3 loop: CSASEGRGNNEQFF. CDR3 DNA sequence: TGCAGTGCTAGTGAGGGGCGGGGGAACAATGAGCAGTTCTTC.

V usage is TRBV5-1 and J usage is TRBJ2-7; D may be TRBD1 or TRBD2 (5 bases each). Looked up from germline, CDR1 is SGHRS and CDR2 is YFSETQ. The CDR3 has 15 residues. V was shortened by 4 bases and J by 0 bases, with 14 bases between the two germline ends. The CDR3 region has the DNA TGCGCCAGCAGCATAGGGACCCTTAGCTCCTACGAGCAGTACTTC. Translated: CASSIGTLSSYEQYF. The entire variable domain, with the rest obtained from reference TRBV5-1 and TRBJ2-7, is as follows: KAGVTQTPRYLIKTRGQQVTLSCSPISGHRSVSWYQQTPGQGLQFLFEYFSETQRNKGNFPGRFSGRQFSNSRSEMNVSTLELGDSALYLCASSIGTLSSYEQYFGPGTRLTVT.

The chain combines TRBV6-1 with TRBJ1-1, with 9 bases that match TRBD1. The CDR3 sequence is 16 residues long. The V and J ends lost 4 bases and 0 bases, in that order; junction bases with no gene match: 6. CDR1 is MNHNS, CDR2 SASEGT, per germline. For the CDR3, the DNA is TGTGCCAGCAGTGCCCCGACAGGGGGTGTGAACACTGAAGCTTTCTTT. This encodes CASSAPTGGVNTEAFF.

The sample holds many counts of this clonotype. V is TRBV18 and J is TRBJ1-1, with a possible D match to TRBD1 (6 bases). The CDR3 runs to 16 residues. The germline V and J ends were trimmed by 1 base and 11 bases, with 23 bases remaining between them. Per the germline V gene, CDR1 is KGHSH and CDR2 is LQKENI. The CDR3 reads CASSPRSDRVLSTAFF. CDR3 DNA: TGTGCCAGCTCACCACGTTCGGACAGAGTGTTGAGCACTGCTTTCTTT.

In this sample, this clonotype turned up a few times. This rearrangement joins TRBV6-5 to TRBJ2-2; D remains unclear. Germline V gene sequence: CDR1 MNHEY, CDR2 SVGAGI. Between the trimmed V and J ends, which lost 3 bases and 4 bases, there was a span of 6 bases. This CDR3 comprises 13 residues. The CDR3 spells CASSYRGTGELFF. For the CDR3, the DNA is TGTGCCAGCAGTTATAGAGGCACCGGGGAGCTGTTTTTT.